This passage covers 4 T cell receptor beta chains from one sample sequenced in a study of cytomegalovirus exposure and HLA in healthy donors. PCR was performed using 60 Vbeta and 13 Jbeta primers. Some clones are missing from TCRdb's copy, which holds only in-frame ones; the method was immunoSEQ multiplex PCR. The repertoire includes 100,000 to 150,000 clones, roughly 66% of them detected once, and 4.8% sits in the top ten. Sequencing was done on a sample of PBMCs. The receptors here all came from a man aged 60 to 75 in good health and CMV-seropositive.

The rearrangement joins TRBV10-3 to TRBJ1-1; D uncertain. With 4 bases removed from V and 0 bases from J, the gap between germline ends came to 12 bases. Germline CDR1 ENHRY, CDR2 SYGVKD. CDR3 length equals 15 residues. The CDR3 DNA reads as TGTGCCATCAGTGCAACAGCCACCGTGAACACTGAAGCTTTCTTT. Its translation is CAISATATVNTEAFF.

The V gene is TRBV28, the J gene TRBJ1-1, with TRBD1 identical over 10 bases. This CDR3 is 14 amino acids long. The junction had 4 bases not matched to a gene; V was cut back by 6 bases and J by 3 bases. Germline V gene data show CDR1 as MDHEN and CDR2 as SYDVKM. CDR3 in DNA: TGTGCCAGCAGGGCCGGGACAGGGGACACTGAAGCTTTCTTT. It is translated as CASRAGTGDTEAFF.

The V and J genes are TRBV6-1 and TRBJ1-5; 10 nucleotides line up with TRBD1. The junction had 6 bases not matched to a gene; V was cut back by 6 bases and J by 4 bases. The germline V gene encodes CDR1 MNHNS and CDR2 SASEGT. This CDR3 region has 15 residues. DNA of the CDR3: TGTGCCAGCAGCTACGGACAGGGGGGGAATCAGCCCCAGCATTTT. It translates to CASSYGQGGNQPQHF.

The chain employs TRBV5-1 and TRBJ1-4; D is unresolved. Between the trimmed V and J ends, which lost 6 bases and 4 bases, there was a span of 16 bases. CDR1 and CDR2 from the germline V gene are SGHRS and YFSETQ. The CDR3 has 15 residues. The CDR3 DNA sequence: TGCGCCAGCACTCGAGGCGGGTCCTATAATGAAAAACTGTTTTTT. This sequence encodes CASTRGGSYNEKLFF.